The 23 T cell receptor beta chains listed next were all sequenced from one sample in a study of T-cell reconstitution after alpha-beta-depleted transplantation in children. Unique molecular identifiers featured in how the TCRbeta library was prepared. TCRdb re-called the PCR reads through MiXCR, storing one row per CDR3 protein. The table shows roughly 200,000 distinct CDR3 sequences, with approximately 7% occurring only once. The source was PBMCs, collected before TCRalphabeta/CD19-depleted stem cell transplant. These receptors were taken from a boy aged 2 to 9 with acute lymphoblastic leukemia, due to receive a stem cell transplant.

The V and J genes are TRBV6-1 and TRBJ2-5, with 8 positions matching TRBD2. Germline loops: CDR1 MNHNS, CDR2 SASEGT. The CDR3 spans 14 residues. V gave up 6 bases and J gave up 1 base; unmatched junction bases: 4. Written as DNA, the CDR3 is TGTGCCAGCAGCCACCGGGGGGGCCAAGAGACCCAGTACTTC. Translated: CASSHRGGQETQYF.

This clonotype occurred a few times. This chain links TRBV3-1 with TRBJ2-3; D call uncertain. Per the germline V gene, CDR1 is LGHDT and CDR2 is YNNKEL (reference sequence). V shed 1 base and J shed 4 bases, with 9 bases lying between them. The CDR3 length is 14 residues. In DNA form, the CDR3 reads TGTGCCAGCAGCCAAGGTCCCTCGGCAGATACGCAGTATTTT. It is translated as CASSQGPSADTQYF.

This clonotype occurred a few times. J is TRBJ2-3 and V is TRBV24-1; D tentatively fits TRBD1 or TRBD2 (5 bases each). The CDR3 is made up of 15 amino acids. Trimming took off 1 base at V and 9 bases at J, with 16 bases between the two ends. Per germline, CDR1 KGHDR and CDR2 SFDVKD. The CDR3 region has the DNA TGTGCCACCAGTGATTTCGCCTCCGGGACCCCAACGCAGTATTTT. It is translated as CATSDFASGTPTQYF.

This chain joins TRBV7-2 and TRBJ2-1, with a tentative D call TRBD1 (5 bases). The V gene lost 1 base and the J gene lost 3 bases, with 13 bases spanning the gap. The V gene's germline CDR1 is SGHTA and CDR2 FQGNSA. The CDR3 is made up of 16 amino acids. In DNA, the CDR3 is TGTGCCAGCAGCTTAGTCTCGCAGGGAAACTACAATGAGCAGTTCTTC. This codes for CASSLVSQGNYNEQFF.

This clonotype was recorded many times. The rearrangement joins TRBV3-1 to TRBJ2-7, with D possibly being TRBD2 (6 bases). The CDR3 consists of 19 residues. The germline V gene encodes CDR1 LGHDT and CDR2 YNNKEL (reference sequence). The V and J ends lost 3 bases and 0 bases respectively, with 24 bases between them. In DNA form, the CDR3 reads TGTGCCAGCAGCCACCTCCAAAGATGGGCACTAGCCAGCTCCTACGAGCAGTACTTC. Protein: CASSHLQRWALASSYEQYF.

This clonotype was seen only a few times. The chain joins TRBV2 to TRBJ2-3; D is possibly TRBD2 (5 bases). There are 12 residues in the CDR3. V shed 11 bases and J shed 6 bases, with 15 bases lying between them. Germline loops: CDR1 SNHLY, CDR2 FYNNEI. CDR3 coding DNA: TGTGCCTGCGGGCCGTCTGACGATACGCAGTATTTT. Protein sequence: CACGPSDDTQYF.

This clonotype was recorded at least ten times. This chain joins TRBV27 and TRBJ1-4; D remains ambiguous. CDR1 is MNHEY, CDR2 SMNVEV, per germline (reference sequence). This CDR3 has 13 residues. Trimming took 3 bases from V and 6 from J, leaving 8 bases between them. The CDR3 nucleotides read TGTGCCAGCAGTTTCTTGCGTGATGAAAAACTGTTTTTT. Amino acid sequence: CASSFLRDEKLFF.

This clonotype was seen at least ten times. The genes are TRBV11-2 and TRBJ1-2; no clear D. Germline V gene lookup returns CDR1 SGHAT and CDR2 FQNNGV. V gave up 6 bases and J gave up 4 bases, with 18 bases separating them. This CDR3 has 15 residues. The chain's CDR3 is CASSSLSATFYGYTF. The CDR3 DNA is TGTGCCAGCAGTTCCTTGTCGGCGACATTCTATGGCTACACCTTC.

This clonotype turned up a few times. The chain links TRBV5-1 to TRBJ1-1; D is unclear. V lost 6 bases, J lost 4 bases, and 19 bases lay in between. The CDR3 has 15 amino acids. The V gene's germline CDR1 is SGHRS and CDR2 YFSETQ. The CDR3: CASIMFRSPGTEAFF. DNA of the CDR3: TGCGCCAGCATTATGTTCCGGTCTCCGGGCACTGAAGCTTTCTTT.

The chain combines TRBV7-2 with TRBJ2-7; the match to TRBD2 covers 8 bases. The V gene's germline CDR1 is SGHTA and CDR2 FQGNSA. With V trimmed by 5 bases and J by 0 bases, 9 bases remained unmatched. The CDR3 has 16 amino acids. The CDR3 reads CASSRLLAGFSYEQYF. The CDR3 DNA sequence: TGTGCCAGCAGCCGCCTTTTAGCGGGGTTCTCCTACGAGCAGTACTTC.

This clonotype was picked up a small number of times. The gene calls are TRBV12-3 or TRBV12-4 and TRBJ2-7; D is unresolved. V lost 6 bases and J lost 3, with 12 bases in between. The CDR3 is 13 amino acids. The CDR3 bases are TGTGCCAGCAGCCCCCAGAGCATCTACGAGCAGTACTTC. Protein product: CASSPQSIYEQYF.

This clonotype showed up many times. J is TRBJ2-4 and V is TRBV15; no clear D gene. Trimming stripped 5 bases from V and 0 bases from J, with 8 bases between. Germline V gene sequence: CDR1 LNHNV, CDR2 YYDKDF (reference sequence). This CDR3 comprises 14 residues. In nucleotides, the CDR3 is TGTGCCACCAGCCGTGGTATAGCCAAAAACATTCAGTACTTC. This gives the protein CATSRGIAKNIQYF.

This clonotype was counted ten times or more. The chain has TRBV29-1 and TRBJ2-5; D call uncertain. Trimming removed 3 bases at V and 2 bases at J, with 10 bases between. Per the germline V gene, CDR1 is SQVTM and CDR2 is ANQGSEA. The CDR3 runs to 13 residues. The CDR3 DNA reads TGCAGCGTTGATACGGCATTACAAGAGACCCAGTACTTC. Translating gives CSVDTALQETQYF.

The rearrangement uses TRBV5-4 and TRBJ2-3, with 14 bases that match TRBD2. This CDR3 contains 15 residues. The germline V gene has CDR1 SGHNT and CDR2 YYREEE (reference sequence). With V trimmed by 7 bases and J by 9 bases, 10 bases remained unmatched. The CDR3 nucleotides are TGTGCCAGCGGCCCCGGGACTAGCGGGAGTTACACGCAGTATTTT. Amino acids: CASGPGTSGSYTQYF.

In this sample, this clonotype turned up many times. The chain employs TRBV5-1 and TRBJ2-7; 10 bases match TRBD1. V shed 4 bases, J shed 6 bases, and the junction held 4 bases outside the gene matches. The CDR3 is 13 residues long. Germline V lookup: CDR1 SGHRS, CDR2 YFSETQ. CDR3 sequence reads: CASSTGQGIEQYF. CDR3 DNA sequence: TGCGCCAGCAGCACGGGACAGGGGATCGAGCAGTACTTC.

This chain joins TRBV15 and TRBJ2-2; no definite D call. V was shortened by 5 bases and J by 2 bases, with 6 bases between the two germline ends. The CDR3 has 13 residues. CDR1 is LNHNV and CDR2 is YYDKDF in the germline V gene (reference sequence). CDR3 bases: TGTGCCACCAGCTCCCTTAACACCGGGGAGCTGTTTTTT. It encodes CATSSLNTGELFF.

Turning to this clonotype: One end of the junction fails to match germline, which may point to a read error. The CDR3 region is CSSRARQERYNDQFF. The CDR3 coding sequence is TGCAGTTCTAGAGCCCGGCAGGAACGATACAATGATCAGTTCTTC. V gene TRBV20-1 combines with J gene TRBJ2-1; D is undetermined. This CDR3 has 15 amino acids. CDR1 is DFQATT and CDR2 is SNEGSKA in the germline V gene (reference sequence).

V usage is TRBV28 and J usage is TRBJ2-2; D unclear. Germline CDR1 reads MDHEN; CDR2 reads SYDVKM. V lost 5 bases and J 6 bases, leaving 10 bases between the germline ends. CDR3 length: 13 residues. In DNA form, the CDR3 reads TGTGCCAGCAGTCCACGGAGCTCCGGGGAGCTGTTTTTT. Translating it yields CASSPRSSGELFF. The full variable domain, completed using reference TRBV28 and TRBJ2-2, is DVKVTQSSRYLVKRTGEKVFLECVQDMDHENMFWYRQDPGLGLRLIYFSYDVKMKEKGDIPEGYSVSREKKERFSLILESASTNQTSMYLCASSPRSSGELFFGEGSRLTVL.

The V gene is TRBV7-8, the J gene TRBJ2-3, with D maybe TRBD2 (5 bases). Per the germline V gene, CDR1 is SGHVS and CDR2 is FQNEAQ. The CDR3 length is 15 residues. V lost 5 bases to trimming and J lost 5 bases, with 17 bases between them. The CDR3 sequence: CASSPLVRRGDTQYF. CDR3 coding DNA: TGTGCCAGCAGCCCCCTGGTCCGACGGGGAGATACGCAGTATTTT.

This rearrangement joins TRBV4-3 to TRBJ2-7, with TRBD1 matching 8 bases. This CDR3 contains 15 residues. V shed 2 bases and J 2 bases; nucleotides not matched to a gene: 5. The germline V gene encodes CDR1 LGHNA and CDR2 YSLEER. CDR3 in amino acids: CASSQWGQAAYEQYF. Here the CDR3 DNA reads TGCGCCAGCAGCCAATGGGGACAGGCGGCCTACGAGCAGTACTTC.

A word on this clonotype: One base away lies a much larger clone, so this may be a sequencing read error. The chain couples TRBV7-2 to TRBJ2-3, with D possibly called TRBD1 or TRBD2 (5 bases each). Germline values: CDR1 SGHTA, CDR2 FQGNSA. The CDR3 is made up of 15 amino acids. The CDR3 DNA follows: TGTGCCAGCAGCTTATTTTCGGGGCGCACACATACGCAGTATTTT. It is translated as CASSLFSGRTHTQYF.

This clonotype occurred many times. The chain is built from TRBV7-6 and TRBJ1-4; D is perhaps TRBD1 (5 bases). The CDR3 has 15 amino acids. Germline assignment: CDR1 SGHVS and CDR2 FNYEAQ. Trimming shortened V by 0 bases and J by 7 bases, and 12 bases separated the two germline ends. The CDR3 DNA is TGTGCCAGCAGCTTAGCGCTGGGGGAAGGTGAAAAACTGTTTTTT. Residues: CASSLALGEGEKLFF.

This clonotype was seen more than once but under ten times. The J gene is TRBJ2-5, the V gene TRBV7-2; 8 nucleotides align to TRBD2. V gave up 4 bases and J gave up 1 base; unmatched junction bases: 11. Germline loops: CDR1 SGHTA, CDR2 FQGNSA. This CDR3 is built from 17 residues. CDR3 coding DNA: TGTGCCAGCAGCTCGACTATTAGCGGGATTGGCCAAGAGACCCAGTACTTC. Its translation is CASSSTISGIGQETQYF.